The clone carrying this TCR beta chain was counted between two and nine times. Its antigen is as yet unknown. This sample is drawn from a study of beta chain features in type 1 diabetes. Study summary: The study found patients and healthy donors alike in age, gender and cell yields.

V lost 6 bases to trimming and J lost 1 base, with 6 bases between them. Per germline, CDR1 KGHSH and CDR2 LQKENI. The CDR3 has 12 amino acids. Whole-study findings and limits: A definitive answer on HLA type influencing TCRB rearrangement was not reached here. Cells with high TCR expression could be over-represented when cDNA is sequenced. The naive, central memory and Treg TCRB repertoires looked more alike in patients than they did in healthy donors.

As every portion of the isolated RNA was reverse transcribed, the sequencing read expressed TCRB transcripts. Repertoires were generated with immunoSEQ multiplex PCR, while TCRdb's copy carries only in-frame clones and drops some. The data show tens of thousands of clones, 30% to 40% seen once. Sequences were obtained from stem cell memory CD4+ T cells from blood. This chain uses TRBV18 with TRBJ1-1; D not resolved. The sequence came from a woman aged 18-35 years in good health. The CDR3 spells CASSRGNTEAFF. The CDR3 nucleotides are TGTGCCAGCTCCCGGGGGAACACTGAAGCTTTCTTT. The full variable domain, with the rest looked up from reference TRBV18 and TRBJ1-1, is NAGVMQNPRHLVRRRGQEARLRCSPMKGHSHVYWYRQLPEEGLKFMVYLQKENIIDESGMPKERFSAEFPKEGPSILRIQQVVRGDSAAYFCASSRGNTEAFFGQGTRLTVV.